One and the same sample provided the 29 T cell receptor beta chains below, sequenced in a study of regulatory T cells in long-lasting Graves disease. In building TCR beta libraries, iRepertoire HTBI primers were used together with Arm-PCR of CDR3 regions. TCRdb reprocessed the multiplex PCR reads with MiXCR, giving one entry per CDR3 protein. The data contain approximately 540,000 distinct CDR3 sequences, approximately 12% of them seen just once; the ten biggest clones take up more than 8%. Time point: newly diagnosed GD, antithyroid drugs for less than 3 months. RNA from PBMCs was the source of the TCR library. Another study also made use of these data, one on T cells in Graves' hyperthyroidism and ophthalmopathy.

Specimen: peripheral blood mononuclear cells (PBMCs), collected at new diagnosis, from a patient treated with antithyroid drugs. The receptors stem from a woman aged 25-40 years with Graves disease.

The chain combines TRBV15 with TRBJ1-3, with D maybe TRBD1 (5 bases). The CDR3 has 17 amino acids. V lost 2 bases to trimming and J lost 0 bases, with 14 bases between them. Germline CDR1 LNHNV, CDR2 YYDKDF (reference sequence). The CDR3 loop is CATSRQMVGGSGNTIYF. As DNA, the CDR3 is TGTGCCACCAGCAGACAAATGGTGGGGGGCTCTGGAAACACCATATATTTT. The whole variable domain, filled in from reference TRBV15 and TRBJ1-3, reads DAMVIQNPRYQVTQFGKPVTLSCSQTLNHNVMYWYQQKSSQAPKLLFHYYDKDFNNEADTPDNFQSRRPNTSFCFLDIRSPGLGDTAMYLCATSRQMVGGSGNTIYFGEGSWLTVV.

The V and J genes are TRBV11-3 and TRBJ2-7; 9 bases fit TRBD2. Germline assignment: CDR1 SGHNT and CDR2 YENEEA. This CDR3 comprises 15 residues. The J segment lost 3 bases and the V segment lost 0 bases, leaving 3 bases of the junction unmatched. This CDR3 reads CASSLETSGNYEQYF. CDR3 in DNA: TGTGCCAGCAGCTTAGAGACTAGCGGTAACTACGAGCAGTACTTC.

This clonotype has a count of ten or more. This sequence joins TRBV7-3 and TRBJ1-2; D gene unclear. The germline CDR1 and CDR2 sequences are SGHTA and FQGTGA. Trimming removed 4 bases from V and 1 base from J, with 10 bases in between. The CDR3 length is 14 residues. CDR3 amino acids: CASSSMGYNYGYTF. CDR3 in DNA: TGTGCCAGCAGCTCAATGGGGTATAACTATGGCTACACCTTC.

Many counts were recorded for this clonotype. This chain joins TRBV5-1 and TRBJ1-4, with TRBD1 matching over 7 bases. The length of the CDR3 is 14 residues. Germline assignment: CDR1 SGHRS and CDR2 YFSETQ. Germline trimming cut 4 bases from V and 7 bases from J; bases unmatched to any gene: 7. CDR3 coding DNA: TGCGCCAGCAGCGCGGGACAGCGCGGTGAAAAACTGTTTTTT. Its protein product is CASSAGQRGEKLFF.

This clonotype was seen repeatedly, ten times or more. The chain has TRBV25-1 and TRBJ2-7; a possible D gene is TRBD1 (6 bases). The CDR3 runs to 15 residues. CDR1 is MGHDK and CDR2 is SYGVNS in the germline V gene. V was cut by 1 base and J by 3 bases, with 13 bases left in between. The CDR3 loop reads CASSECRVGHYEQYF. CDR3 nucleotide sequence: TGTGCCAGCAGTGAATGTCGGGTGGGACACTACGAGCAGTACTTC.

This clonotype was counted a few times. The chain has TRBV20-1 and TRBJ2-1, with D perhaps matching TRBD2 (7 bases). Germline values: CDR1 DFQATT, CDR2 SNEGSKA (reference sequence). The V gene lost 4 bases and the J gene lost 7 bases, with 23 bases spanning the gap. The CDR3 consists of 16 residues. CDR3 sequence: CSANGGRGGLGNEQFF. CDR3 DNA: TGCAGTGCTAATGGCGGACGCGGGGGCTTAGGGAATGAGCAGTTCTTC.

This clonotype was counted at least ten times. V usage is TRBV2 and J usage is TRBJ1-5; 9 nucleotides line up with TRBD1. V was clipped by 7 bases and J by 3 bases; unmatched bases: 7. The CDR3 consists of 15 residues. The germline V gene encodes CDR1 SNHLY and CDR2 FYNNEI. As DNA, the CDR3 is TGTGCCAGCAACCGACAGGGGGTATCCAATCAGCCCCAGCATTTT. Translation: CASNRQGVSNQPQHF. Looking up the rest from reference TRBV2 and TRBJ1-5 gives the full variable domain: EPEVTQTPSHQVTQMGQEVILRCVPISNHLYFYWYRQILGQKVEFLVSFYNNEISEKSEIFDDQFSVERPDGSNFTLKIRSTKLEDSAMYFCASNRQGVSNQPQHFGDGTRLSIL.

Here the CDR3 DNA reads TGTGCCAGCAGTTTTTTAACTCAGCCCCAGCATTTT. It codes for CASSFLTQPQHF. This rearrangement joins TRBV12-3 or TRBV12-4 to TRBJ1-5; no definite D call. This CDR3 has 12 residues. Deletions cut 3 bases from V and 6 bases from J, with 6 bases between.

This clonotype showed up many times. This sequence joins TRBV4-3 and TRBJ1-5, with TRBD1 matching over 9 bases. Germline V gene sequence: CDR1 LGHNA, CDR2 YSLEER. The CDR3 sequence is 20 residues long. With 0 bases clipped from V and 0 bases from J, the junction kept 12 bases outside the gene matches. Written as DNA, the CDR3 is TGCGCCAGCAGCCAAGATCACGGACAGGGGACCGTATATAGCAATCAGCCCCAGCATTTT. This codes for CASSQDHGQGTVYSNQPQHF.

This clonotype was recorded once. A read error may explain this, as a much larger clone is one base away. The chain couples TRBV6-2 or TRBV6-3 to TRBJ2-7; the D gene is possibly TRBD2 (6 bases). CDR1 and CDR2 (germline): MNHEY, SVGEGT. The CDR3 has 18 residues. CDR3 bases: TGTGCCAGCAATTACGGGCCGGGAGATTACAAGGGCTCCTACGAGCAGTACTTC. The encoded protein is CASNYGPGDYKGSYEQYF.

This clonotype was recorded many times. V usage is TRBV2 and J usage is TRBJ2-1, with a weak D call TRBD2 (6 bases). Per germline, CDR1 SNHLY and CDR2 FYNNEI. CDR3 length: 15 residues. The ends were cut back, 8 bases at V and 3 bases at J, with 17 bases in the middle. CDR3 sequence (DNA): TGTGCCAGCGCTCGAAGGGGACTGGACTACAATGAGCAGTTCTTC. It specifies CASARRGLDYNEQFF. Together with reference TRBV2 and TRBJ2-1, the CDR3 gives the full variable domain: EPEVTQTPSHQVTQMGQEVILRCVPISNHLYFYWYRQILGQKVEFLVSFYNNEISEKSEIFDDQFSVERPDGSNFTLKIRSTKLEDSAMYFCASARRGLDYNEQFFGPGTRLTVL.

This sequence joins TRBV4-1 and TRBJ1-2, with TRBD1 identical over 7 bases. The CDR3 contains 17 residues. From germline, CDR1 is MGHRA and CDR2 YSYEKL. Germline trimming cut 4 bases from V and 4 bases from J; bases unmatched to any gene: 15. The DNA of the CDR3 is TGCGCCAGCAGCCTAATATCTAGGGGGCGACAGCCCTATGGCTACACCTTC. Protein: CASSLISRGRQPYGYTF.

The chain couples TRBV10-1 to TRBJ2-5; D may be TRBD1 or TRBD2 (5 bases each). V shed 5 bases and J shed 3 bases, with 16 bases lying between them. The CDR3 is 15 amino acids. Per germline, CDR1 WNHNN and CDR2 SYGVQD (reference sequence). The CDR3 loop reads CASSNRDGPKETQYF. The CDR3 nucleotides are TGCGCCAGCAGTAACCGGGACGGACCAAAAGAGACCCAGTACTTC.

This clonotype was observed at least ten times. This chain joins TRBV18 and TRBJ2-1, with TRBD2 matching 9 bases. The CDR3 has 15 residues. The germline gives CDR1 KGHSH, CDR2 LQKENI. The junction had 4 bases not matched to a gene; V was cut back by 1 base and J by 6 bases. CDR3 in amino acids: CASSPQAGGGNEQFF. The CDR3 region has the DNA TGTGCCAGCTCACCACAGGCGGGAGGGGGCAATGAGCAGTTCTTC. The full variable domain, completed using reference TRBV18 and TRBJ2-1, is NAGVMQNPRHLVRRRGQEARLRCSPMKGHSHVYWYRQLPEEGLKFMVYLQKENIIDESGMPKERFSAEFPKEGPSILRIQQVVRGDSAAYFCASSPQAGGGNEQFFGPGTRLTVL.

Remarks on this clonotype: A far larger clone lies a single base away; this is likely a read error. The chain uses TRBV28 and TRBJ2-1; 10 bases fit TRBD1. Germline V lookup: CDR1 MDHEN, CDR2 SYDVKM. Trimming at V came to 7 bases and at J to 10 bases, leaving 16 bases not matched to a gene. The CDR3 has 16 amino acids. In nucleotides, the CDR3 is TGTGCCAGCAAGCCCGCAGGGGGACAGGGGATCTACGAGCAGTTCTTC. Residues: CASKPAGGQGIYEQFF. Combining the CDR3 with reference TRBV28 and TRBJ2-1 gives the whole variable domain DVKVTQSSRYLVKRTGEKVFLECVQDMDHENMFWYRQDPGLGLRLIYFSYDVKMKEKGDIPEGYSVSREKKERFSLILESASTNQTSMYLCASKPAGGQGIYEQFFGPGTRLTVL.

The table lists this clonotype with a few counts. For the CDR3, the DNA is TGTGCCAGCAGGCCCGACTGGGGCGACCAGCCCCAGCATTTT. Encoded protein: CASRPDWGDQPQHF. This chain connects TRBV6-2 or TRBV6-3 to TRBJ1-5; maybe TRBD1 (5 bases). The CDR3 runs to 14 residues. Germline CDR1 and CDR2: MNHEY and SVGEGT. The V end lost 6 bases, the J end lost 7 bases, and 16 bases lay between the germline ends.

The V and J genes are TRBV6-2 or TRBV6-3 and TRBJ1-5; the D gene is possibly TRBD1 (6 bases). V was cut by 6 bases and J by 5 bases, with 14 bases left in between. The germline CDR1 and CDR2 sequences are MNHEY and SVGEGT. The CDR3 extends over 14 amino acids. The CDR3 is CASRLTGLDQPQHF. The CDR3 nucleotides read TGTGCCAGCAGGCTAACAGGGTTGGATCAGCCCCAGCATTTT.

The CDR3 nucleotides read TGTGCCAGCTCGACCGACCTGGTGTCGGGGGGGGCGCAGTATTTT. This sequence encodes CASSTDLVSGGAQYF. The chain carries TRBV27 and TRBJ2-1, with 8 bases lining up with TRBD2. TRBJ2-3 matches the DNA end more closely, so the J call is doubtful. Germline CDR1 is MNHEY and CDR2 is SMNVEV (reference sequence). This CDR3 region has 15 residues.

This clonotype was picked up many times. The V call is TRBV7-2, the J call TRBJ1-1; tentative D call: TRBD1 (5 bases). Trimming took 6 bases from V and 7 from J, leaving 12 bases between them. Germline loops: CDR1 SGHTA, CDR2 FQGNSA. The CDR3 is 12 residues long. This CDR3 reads CASSQWGIEAFF. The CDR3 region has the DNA TGTGCCAGCAGTCAATGGGGGATTGAAGCTTTCTTT.

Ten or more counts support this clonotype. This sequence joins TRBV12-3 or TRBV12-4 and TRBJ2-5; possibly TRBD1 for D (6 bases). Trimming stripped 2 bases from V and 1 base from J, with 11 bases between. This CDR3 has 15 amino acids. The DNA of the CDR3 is TGTGCCAGCAGTTTAACCCAGGGGCGCCAAGAGACCCAGTACTTC. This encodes CASSLTQGRQETQYF.

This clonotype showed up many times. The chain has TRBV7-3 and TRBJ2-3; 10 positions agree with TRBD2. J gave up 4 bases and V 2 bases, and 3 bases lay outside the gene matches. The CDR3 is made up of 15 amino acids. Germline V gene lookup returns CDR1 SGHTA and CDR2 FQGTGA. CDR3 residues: CASSLLAGVADTQYF. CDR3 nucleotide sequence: TGTGCCAGCAGCTTACTAGCGGGAGTTGCAGATACGCAGTATTTT.

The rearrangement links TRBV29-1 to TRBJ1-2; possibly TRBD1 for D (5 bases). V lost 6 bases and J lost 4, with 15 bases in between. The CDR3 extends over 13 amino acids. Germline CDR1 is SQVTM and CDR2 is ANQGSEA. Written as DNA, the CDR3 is TGCAGCGTGAGGACCCCTGGGGCCTATGGCTACACCTTC. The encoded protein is CSVRTPGAYGYTF.

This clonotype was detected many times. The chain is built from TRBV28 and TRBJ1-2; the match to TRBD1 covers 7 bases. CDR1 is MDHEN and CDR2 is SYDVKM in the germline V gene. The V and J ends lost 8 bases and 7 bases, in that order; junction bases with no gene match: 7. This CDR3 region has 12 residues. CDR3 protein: CASLEGDSGYTF. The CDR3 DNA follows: TGTGCCAGCTTGGAGGGGGACAGTGGCTACACCTTC.

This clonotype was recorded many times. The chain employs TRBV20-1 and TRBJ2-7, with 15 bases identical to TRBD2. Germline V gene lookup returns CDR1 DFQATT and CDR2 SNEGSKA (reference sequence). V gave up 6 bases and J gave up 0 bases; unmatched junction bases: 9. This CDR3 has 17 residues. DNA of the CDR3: TGCAGTGCAAGGGGACTAGCGGGAGGCAGTAGCTCCTACGAGCAGTACTTC. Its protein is CSARGLAGGSSSYEQYF.

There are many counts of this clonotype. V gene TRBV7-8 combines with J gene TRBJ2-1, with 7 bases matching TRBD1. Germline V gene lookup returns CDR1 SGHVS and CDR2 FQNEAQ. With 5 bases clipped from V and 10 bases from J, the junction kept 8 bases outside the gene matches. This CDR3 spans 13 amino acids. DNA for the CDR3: TGTGCCAGCAGCCCGCCAACCAGGGGGGAGCAGTTCTTC. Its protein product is CASSPPTRGEQFF.

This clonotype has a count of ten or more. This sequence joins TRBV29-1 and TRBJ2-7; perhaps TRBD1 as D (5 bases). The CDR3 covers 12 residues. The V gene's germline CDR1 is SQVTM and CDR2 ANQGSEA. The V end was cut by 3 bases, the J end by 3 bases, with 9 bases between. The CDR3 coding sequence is TGCAGCGTTGACGGCCAGGGCTACGAGCAGTACTTC. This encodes CSVDGQGYEQYF.

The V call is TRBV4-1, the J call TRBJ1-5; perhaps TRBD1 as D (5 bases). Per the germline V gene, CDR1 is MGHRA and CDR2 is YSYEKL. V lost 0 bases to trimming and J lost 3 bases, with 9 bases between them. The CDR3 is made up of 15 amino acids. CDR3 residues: CASSQDRVPNQPQHF. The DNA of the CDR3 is TGCGCCAGCAGCCAAGACAGGGTCCCCAATCAGCCCCAGCATTTT.

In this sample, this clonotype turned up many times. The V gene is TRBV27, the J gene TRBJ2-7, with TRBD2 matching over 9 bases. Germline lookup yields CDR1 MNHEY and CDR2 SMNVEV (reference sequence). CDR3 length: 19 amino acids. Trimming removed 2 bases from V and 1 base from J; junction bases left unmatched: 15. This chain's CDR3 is CASSLRALNRLAESYEQYF. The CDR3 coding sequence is TGTGCCAGCAGTTTAAGAGCCCTAAATCGACTAGCGGAGTCCTACGAGCAGTACTTC.

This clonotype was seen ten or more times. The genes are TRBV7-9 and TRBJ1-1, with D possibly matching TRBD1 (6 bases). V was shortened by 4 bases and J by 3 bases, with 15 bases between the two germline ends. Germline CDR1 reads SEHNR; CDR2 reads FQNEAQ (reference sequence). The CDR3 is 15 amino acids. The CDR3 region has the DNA TGTGCCAGCAGCTCAATAGGGGGGGGGGACACTGAAGCTTTCTTT. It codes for CASSSIGGGDTEAFF.